This is a list of T cell receptor beta chains from one sample in a study of T-cell memory formation after mild COVID-19. MiXCR was run by TCRdb on the 5' RACE reads, yielding one entry per CDR3 protein. The sample gives approximately 570,000 distinct CDR3 sequences, roughly 18% of which show up once; around 12% is in the top ten. The source material was PBMCs or a T cell subset sorted from them (not recorded which). The receptors stem from an adult woman who had mild COVID-19 (a few samples of this study predate the infection). Cell type and time point are not known. Both conserved end residues are part of each CDR3. D genes are given only for firm matches. Size values are once, few and many counts, or a class for expanded clones, and some rows have none.

d_call: TRBD1; v_call: TRBV3-1; j_call: TRBJ2-3; clone_size: .; cdr3_aa: CASSPLGQGLGDTQYF; cdr3_nt: TGTGCCAGCAGCCCGCTGGGACAGGGATTAGGAGATACGCAGTATTTT
d_call: .; v_call: TRBV11-2; j_call: TRBJ1-1; clone_size: .; cdr3_aa: CASSLDSSMNTEAFF; cdr3_nt: TGTGCCAGCAGCTTAGACAGTTCAATGAACACTGAAGCTTTCTTT
d_call: .; v_call: TRBV12-3/TRBV12-4; j_call: TRBJ1-5; clone_size: .; cdr3_aa: CASSTGPNQPQHF; cdr3_nt: TGTGCCAGCAGTACAGGGCCCAATCAGCCCCAGCATTTT
d_call: TRBD1; v_call: TRBV12-3/TRBV12-4; j_call: TRBJ2-1; clone_size: .; cdr3_aa: CASSFRDSSGLEQFF; cdr3_nt: TGTGCCAGCAGCTTCCGGGACAGCTCGGGGCTGGAGCAGTTCTTC
d_call: .; v_call: TRBV7-9; j_call: TRBJ2-7; clone_size: .; cdr3_aa: CASSQWRDREVGYEQYF; cdr3_nt: TGTGCCAGCAGCCAGTGGAGAGACAGGGAGGTTGGTTACGAGCAGTACTTC
d_call: .; v_call: TRBV20-1; j_call: TRBJ2-7; clone_size: few; cdr3_aa: CSASQGYEQYF; cdr3_nt: TGCAGTGCTTCACAGGGTTACGAGCAGTACTTC
d_call: .; v_call: TRBV15; j_call: TRBJ1-2; clone_size: .; cdr3_aa: CATSRGQGSLDRGYTF; cdr3_nt: TGTGCCACCAGCAGAGGCCAGGGGTCCTTGGATAGGGGCTACACCTTC
d_call: .; v_call: TRBV18; j_call: TRBJ1-5; clone_size: once; cdr3_aa: CASSPGRINQPQHF; cdr3_nt: TGTGCCAGCTCACCTGGACGGATCAATCAGCCCCAGCATTTT
d_call: .; v_call: TRBV6-5; j_call: TRBJ2-2; clone_size: few; cdr3_aa: CASSYSISGEDGELFF; cdr3_nt: TGTGCCAGCAGTTACTCGATCTCAGGGGAGGACGGGGAGCTGTTTTTT
d_call: .; v_call: TRBV4-3; j_call: TRBJ2-2; clone_size: .; cdr3_aa: CASSHGYSPSTGELFF; cdr3_nt: TGCGCCAGCAGCCACGGGTACTCCCCGAGCACCGGGGAGCTGTTTTTT
d_call: TRBD2; v_call: TRBV7-6; j_call: TRBJ2-2; clone_size: .; cdr3_aa: CASSGRLAGAGRTGELFF; cdr3_nt: TGTGCCAGCAGCGGTAGACTAGCGGGGGCCGGGCGTACCGGGGAGCTGTTTTTT
d_call: TRBD2; v_call: TRBV30; j_call: TRBJ2-1; clone_size: .; cdr3_aa: CAWSRGTSGFF; cdr3_nt: TGTGCCTGGAGTAGGGGGACTAGCGGTTTCTTC
d_call: TRBD2; v_call: TRBV9; j_call: TRBJ2-1; clone_size: .; cdr3_aa: CASSVGGVREGSYTEQFF; cdr3_nt: TGTGCCAGCAGCGTAGGTGGGGTGCGGGAGGGATCCTACACTGAGCAGTTCTTC
d_call: .; v_call: TRBV7-9; j_call: TRBJ2-6; clone_size: many; cdr3_aa: CASSLTDSGANVLTF; cdr3_nt: TGTGCCAGCAGCCTCACAGACTCTGGGGCCAACGTCCTGACTTTC
d_call: .; v_call: TRBV5-5; j_call: TRBJ2-1; clone_size: few; cdr3_aa: CASSLQGSDEQFF; cdr3_nt: TGTGCCAGCAGCTTGCAGGGATCCGATGAGCAGTTCTTC
d_call: .; v_call: TRBV12-3/TRBV12-4; j_call: TRBJ2-3; clone_size: .; cdr3_aa: CASSKGDTRKDTQYF; cdr3_nt: TGTGCCAGCAGTAAGGGGGACACACGGAAAGATACGCAGTATTTT
d_call: TRBD2; v_call: TRBV29-1; j_call: TRBJ2-7; clone_size: .; cdr3_aa: CSVGTSGVGEQYF; cdr3_nt: TGCAGCGTTGGAACTAGCGGAGTCGGGGAGCAGTACTTC
d_call: .; v_call: TRBV7-2; j_call: TRBJ2-4; clone_size: .; cdr3_aa: CASSPPGDLKNIQYF; cdr3_nt: TGTGCCAGCAGCCCCCCGGGGGATCTCAAAAACATTCAGTACTTC
d_call: .; v_call: TRBV29-1; j_call: TRBJ2-7; clone_size: .; cdr3_aa: CSVRGGPLLGYEQYF; cdr3_nt: TGCAGCGTCAGGGGGGGGCCGCTCTTAGGCTACGAGCAGTACTTC
d_call: TRBD1; v_call: TRBV4-3; j_call: TRBJ1-2; clone_size: .; cdr3_aa: CASSLGTGANYGYTF; cdr3_nt: TGCGCCAGCAGCCTAGGGACAGGAGCTAACTATGGCTACACCTTC
d_call: .; v_call: TRBV29-1; j_call: TRBJ2-3; clone_size: many; cdr3_aa: CSVTDRTDTQYF; cdr3_nt: TGCAGCGTGACCGACCGCACAGATACGCAGTATTTT
d_call: .; v_call: TRBV3-1; j_call: TRBJ2-7; clone_size: .; cdr3_aa: CASSQVMDFYEQYF; cdr3_nt: TGTGCCAGCAGCCAAGTCATGGACTTCTACGAGCAGTACTTC
d_call: .; v_call: TRBV30; j_call: TRBJ2-7; clone_size: .; cdr3_aa: CAWSRTSYEQYF; cdr3_nt: TGTGCCTGGTCTAGGACCTCCTACGAGCAGTACTTC
d_call: .; v_call: TRBV7-6; j_call: TRBJ2-2; clone_size: few; cdr3_aa: CASSLVPGANTGELFF; cdr3_nt: TGTGCCAGCAGCTTAGTGCCGGGAGCGAACACCGGGGAGCTGTTTTTT
d_call: TRBD2; v_call: TRBV7-2; j_call: TRBJ2-1; clone_size: few; cdr3_aa: CASSLVGAGGFNEQFF; cdr3_nt: TGTGCCAGCAGCTTAGTTGGAGCGGGAGGCTTCAATGAGCAGTTCTTC
d_call: .; v_call: TRBV20-1; j_call: TRBJ2-3; clone_size: many; cdr3_aa: CSARQDSLSTDTQYF; cdr3_nt: TGCAGTGCTAGACAGGACTCCTTGAGCACAGATACGCAGTATTTT
d_call: TRBD1; v_call: TRBV24-1; j_call: TRBJ2-1; clone_size: few; cdr3_aa: CATSEGTGVRNEQFF; cdr3_nt: TGTGCCACCAGTGAAGGTACAGGGGTTAGGAATGAGCAGTTCTTC
d_call: .; v_call: TRBV2; j_call: TRBJ1-1; clone_size: .; cdr3_aa: CASRLLDAIGAFF; cdr3_nt: TGTGCCAGCAGATTACTTGACGCTATAGGAGCTTTCTTT
d_call: TRBD1; v_call: TRBV5-5; j_call: TRBJ1-1; clone_size: .; cdr3_aa: CASSSNRGGQGAFF; cdr3_nt: TGTGCCAGCAGCAGCAACAGGGGGGGGCAGGGAGCTTTCTTT
d_call: TRBD2; v_call: TRBV24-1; j_call: TRBJ2-3; clone_size: .; cdr3_aa: CATSRGGGALDTQYF; cdr3_nt: TGTGCCACCAGCCGCGGGGGGGGCGCGTTAGATACGCAGTATTTT
d_call: .; v_call: TRBV24-1; j_call: TRBJ2-7; clone_size: few; cdr3_aa: CATSVVGSSNSYEQYF; cdr3_nt: TGTGCCACCAGTGTTGTAGGCAGCTCTAACTCCTACGAGCAGTACTTC
d_call: .; v_call: TRBV11-2; j_call: TRBJ2-4; clone_size: .; cdr3_aa: CASSSPSAKNIQYF; cdr3_nt: TGTGCCAGCAGCTCCCCTTCCGCCAAAAACATTCAGTACTTC
d_call: TRBD1; v_call: TRBV5-1; j_call: TRBJ2-2; clone_size: many; cdr3_aa: CASSARQGGNTGELFF; cdr3_nt: TGCGCCAGCAGCGCCCGACAGGGTGGGAACACCGGGGAGCTGTTTTTT
d_call: .; v_call: TRBV30; j_call: TRBJ1-1; clone_size: .; cdr3_aa: CAWDQGTEAFF; cdr3_nt: TGTGCCTGGGATCAGGGAACCGAAGCTTTCTTT
d_call: .; v_call: TRBV4-3; j_call: TRBJ1-3; clone_size: once; cdr3_aa: CASSPRPKGPSGNTIYF; cdr3_nt: TGCGCCAGCAGCCCCCGGCCAAAGGGGCCCTCTGGAAACACCATATATTTT
d_call: .; v_call: TRBV6-6; j_call: TRBJ1-4; clone_size: few; cdr3_aa: CASSYLGTNEKLFF; cdr3_nt: TGTGCCAGCAGTTACTTGGGAACTAATGAAAAACTGTTTTTT
d_call: TRBD2; v_call: TRBV7-2; j_call: TRBJ2-5; clone_size: .; cdr3_aa: CASTIRSGLAKETQYF; cdr3_nt: TGTGCCAGCACCATTAGGTCGGGACTAGCGAAGGAGACCCAGTACTTC
d_call: TRBD2; v_call: TRBV12-3/TRBV12-4; j_call: TRBJ2-7; clone_size: many; cdr3_aa: CASRPGLAGTEQYF; cdr3_nt: TGTGCCAGCAGACCGGGACTAGCGGGGACGGAGCAGTACTTC
d_call: TRBD1; v_call: TRBV12-3/TRBV12-4; j_call: TRBJ1-2; clone_size: few; cdr3_aa: CASSSAGQGAYGYTF; cdr3_nt: TGTGCCAGCAGTTCGGCCGGACAGGGGGCTTATGGCTACACCTTC
d_call: TRBD2; v_call: TRBV5-1; j_call: TRBJ2-5; clone_size: few; cdr3_aa: CASSFGGPGTRLAETQYF; cdr3_nt: TGCGCCAGCAGCTTTGGCGGACCTGGGACTAGGCTGGCGGAGACCCAGTACTTC
d_call: TRBD1; v_call: TRBV12-3/TRBV12-4; j_call: TRBJ2-4; clone_size: .; cdr3_aa: CASSLWGQGPRAKNIQYF; cdr3_nt: TGTGCCAGCAGTTTATGGGGACAGGGTCCTCGGGCCAAAAACATTCAGTACTTC